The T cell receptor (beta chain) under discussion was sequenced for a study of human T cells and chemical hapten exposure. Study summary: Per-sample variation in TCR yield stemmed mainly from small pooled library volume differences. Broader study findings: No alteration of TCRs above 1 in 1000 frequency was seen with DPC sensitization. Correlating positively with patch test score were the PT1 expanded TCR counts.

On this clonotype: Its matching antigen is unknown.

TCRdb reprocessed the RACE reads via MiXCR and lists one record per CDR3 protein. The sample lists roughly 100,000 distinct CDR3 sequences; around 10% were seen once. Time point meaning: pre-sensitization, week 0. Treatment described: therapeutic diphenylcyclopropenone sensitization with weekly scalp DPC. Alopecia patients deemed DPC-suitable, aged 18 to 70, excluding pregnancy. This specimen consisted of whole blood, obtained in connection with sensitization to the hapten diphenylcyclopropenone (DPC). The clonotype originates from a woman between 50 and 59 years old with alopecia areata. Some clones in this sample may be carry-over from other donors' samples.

The CDR3 DNA is TGTGCCAGCAGGGATGGGACTAACTACAATGAGCAGTTCTTC. As protein: CASRDGTNYNEQFF. The chain uses TRBV12-3 or TRBV12-4 and TRBJ2-1; 7 nucleotides match TRBD2. The length of the CDR3 is 14 residues. V shed 6 bases, J shed 3 bases, and the junction held 5 bases outside the gene matches.